This TCR beta chain was profiled in a study of blood T cell repertoires in COVID-19. This clone was found a few times. The repertoire was sequenced with immunoSEQ multiplex PCR; TCRdb's copy has only in-frame clones and lacks some. The sample lists 130,000 or so clones, roughly four fifths occurring once. The germline CDR1 and CDR2 sequences are SGDLS and YYNGEE. Trimming cost V 0 bases and J 3 bases, with 7 bases left between them. The length of the CDR3 is 14 residues. This receptor was taken from a woman aged 80 or older with acute or convalescent COVID-19. V and J are TRBV9 and TRBJ1-5; no clear D gene. The specimen sequenced was peripheral blood. The chain's CDR3 is CASSVDSFNQPQHF. CDR3 coding DNA: TGTGCCAGCAGCGTAGACAGTTTCAATCAGCCCCAGCATTTT.